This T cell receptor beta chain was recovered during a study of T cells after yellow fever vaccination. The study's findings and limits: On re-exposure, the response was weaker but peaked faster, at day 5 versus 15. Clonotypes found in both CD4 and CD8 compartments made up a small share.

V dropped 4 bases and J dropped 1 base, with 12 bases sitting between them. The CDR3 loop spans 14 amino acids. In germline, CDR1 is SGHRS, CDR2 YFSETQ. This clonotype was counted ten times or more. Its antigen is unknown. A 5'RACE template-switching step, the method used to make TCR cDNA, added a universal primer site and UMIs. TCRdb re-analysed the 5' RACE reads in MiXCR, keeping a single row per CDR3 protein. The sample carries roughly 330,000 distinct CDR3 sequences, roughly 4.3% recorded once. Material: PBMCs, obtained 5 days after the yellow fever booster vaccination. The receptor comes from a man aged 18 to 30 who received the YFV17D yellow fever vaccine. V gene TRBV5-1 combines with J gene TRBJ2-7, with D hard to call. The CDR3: CASSPQTDSYEQYV. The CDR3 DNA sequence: TGCGCCAGCAGCCCCCAGACCGATTCCTACGAGCAGTACGTC.